Shown below are 8 T cell receptor beta chains from a single sample sequenced in a study of blood T cell repertoires in COVID-19. The method was immunoSEQ multiplex PCR; TCRdb's version includes in-frame clones alone and lacks a portion of them. The sample yields about 53,000 clones, around nine tenths seen once. Sequenced: peripheral blood. The receptors originated from a man between 50 and 59 years old with acute or convalescent COVID-19.

The rearrangement uses TRBV6-2 or TRBV6-3 and TRBJ2-3; 10 nucleotides agree with TRBD2. CDR3 length: 15 residues. Per germline, CDR1 MNHEY and CDR2 SVGEGT. V trimming: 6 bases; J trimming: 3 bases; junction bases outside the gene matches: 6. CDR3 sequence reads: CASSEAGGRTDTQYF. For the CDR3, the DNA is TGTGCCAGCAGCGAAGCGGGGGGGCGGACAGATACGCAGTATTTT.

The CDR3 nucleotides are TGTGCCTGGAGTGTTATCGTAGCGGGAGGGGGTGAGCAGTTCTTC. This translates into CAWSVIVAGGGEQFF. The J gene is TRBJ2-1, the V gene TRBV30, with 11 bases fitting TRBD2. Per the germline V gene, CDR1 is GTSNPN and CDR2 is SVGIG (reference sequence). V shed 0 bases, J shed 9 bases, and the junction held 7 bases outside the gene matches. This CDR3 has 15 amino acids.

The rearrangement links TRBV11-3 to TRBJ2-3; tentatively, D is TRBD2 (5 bases). Germline V gives CDR1 SGHNT, CDR2 YENEEA. Trimming left V 5 bases short and J 2 bases short, with 11 bases between. The CDR3 totals 14 residues. Here the CDR3 reads CASSTSTNTDTQYF. CDR3 in DNA: TGTGCCAGCAGCACCTCGACTAACACAGATACGCAGTATTTT.

The chain has TRBV7-3 and TRBJ2-1; D remains unclear. V was cut by 3 bases and J by 5 bases, with 11 bases left in between. This CDR3 has 14 amino acids. The germline CDR1 and CDR2 sequences are SGHTA and FQGTGA. The CDR3 sequence: CASSLNPSDNEQFF. For the CDR3, the DNA is TGTGCCAGCAGCTTGAACCCTAGTGACAATGAGCAGTTCTTC.

In nucleotides, the CDR3 is TGTGCCAGCAAGAGCGGGACTAGTACAGATACGCAGTATTTT. Its protein product is CASKSGTSTDTQYF. The chain employs TRBV14 and TRBJ2-3; the match to TRBD2 covers 8 bases. Germline-derived CDR1 and CDR2 are SGHDN and FVKESK. With V trimmed by 7 bases and J by 3 bases, 6 bases remained unmatched. This CDR3 is 14 amino acids long.

The V call is TRBV10-3, the J call TRBJ1-4; 9 bases match TRBD1. Losses at the gene ends were 3 bases for V and 8 bases for J; bases not matched to a gene: 7. Germline CDR1 and CDR2: ENHRY and SYGVKD. The CDR3 totals 15 residues. The CDR3 is CAISEKGQGWEKLFF. The CDR3 region has the DNA TGTGCCATCAGTGAAAAGGGACAGGGATGGGAAAAACTGTTTTTT.

The chain joins TRBV7-2 to TRBJ2-1; D is uncertain. The V and J ends lost 0 bases and 9 bases respectively, with 9 bases between them. The CDR3 contains 13 residues. CDR1 SGHTA and CDR2 FQGNSA come from the germline V gene. The CDR3 nucleotides are TGTGCCAGCAGCTTAGCTCACGGAGCTGAGCAGTTCTTC. It codes for CASSLAHGAEQFF.

The V and J genes are TRBV27 and TRBJ1-4; no clear D gene. V lost 2 bases and J 0 bases, leaving 4 bases between the germline ends. Germline values: CDR1 MNHEY, CDR2 SMNVEV (reference sequence). CDR3 length: 14 amino acids. The CDR3 DNA is TGTGCCAGCAGTTTAGTCGCAACTAATGAAAAACTGTTTTTT. Translation gives CASSLVATNEKLFF.